The clone carrying this T cell receptor beta chain was seen a handful of times. Its antigen is unidentified. The observed sequence ends 3 residues before the CDR3 terminus, with the missing tail filled in from the germline J gene. V lost 9 bases and J lost 0, with 6 bases in between. The CDR3 is made up of 13 amino acids. Germline V gives CDR1 LNHDA, CDR2 SQIVND (reference sequence). CVID and control samples used equivalent genomic DNA input. Assay: immunoSEQ multiplex PCR; the TCRdb copy retains only in-frame clones and omits some. The sample was found to contain 20,000 to 30,000 clones, and every one recurs. All CVID subjects were on immunoglobulin replacement for at least one year. These data come from a study of T cell clonality in common variable immunodeficiency. Points from the study as a whole: Common variable immunodeficiency TCR beta sequences reportedly had fewer deletions and N-nucleotide insertions.

Sequencing was performed on peripheral blood mononuclear cells. The receptor's source is a human donor with common variable immunodeficiency. The V and J genes are TRBV19 and TRBJ2-6; D gene unclear. CDR3 DNA (partial): TGTGCCAGCCGTGTCTCTGGGGCCAACGTC. Translating gives CASRVSGANV. The CDR3 as a whole reads CASRVSGANVLTF. Based on the CDR3 plus reference TRBV19 and TRBJ2-6, the full variable domain is DGGITQSPKYLFRKEGQNVTLSCEQNLNHDAMYWYRQDPGQGLRLIYYSQIVNDFQKGDIAEGYSVSREKKESFPLTVTSAQKNPTAFYLCASRVSGANVLTFGAGSRLTVL.